These 13 T cell receptor beta chains originate from one sample sequenced in a study of blood T cell repertoires in COVID-19. Sequenced by immunoSEQ multiplex PCR; TCRdb stores in-frame clones only, minus some. The profile shows 200,000 to 250,000 clones, 80% to 90% of them singletons. The sequenced sample was peripheral blood. The receptors come from a man in his thirties or forties with active or convalescent COVID-19.

This chain connects TRBV27 to TRBJ1-6, with D uncertain. The CDR3 totals 16 residues. Trimming removed 2 bases at V and 2 bases at J, with 10 bases between. Germline assignment: CDR1 MNHEY and CDR2 SMNVEV (reference sequence). CDR3 region: CASSLGPGAYNSPLHF. The CDR3 bases are TGTGCCAGCAGTTTAGGCCCGGGAGCCTATAATTCACCCCTCCACTTT.

J is TRBJ2-1 and V is TRBV27; TRBD1 agrees at 8 bases. The CDR3 totals 15 residues. Germline V lookup: CDR1 MNHEY, CDR2 SMNVEV (reference sequence). The junction had 10 bases not matched to a gene; V was cut back by 7 bases and J by 5 bases. The chain's CDR3 is CASTSLGTGNNEQFF. CDR3 DNA: TGTGCCAGCACCTCCCTTGGGACAGGTAACAATGAGCAGTTCTTC.

The J gene is TRBJ1-2, the V gene TRBV19; D might be TRBD1 (5 bases). The CDR3 extends over 14 amino acids. Looked up from germline, CDR1 is LNHDA and CDR2 is SQIVND (reference sequence). V shed 7 bases and J shed 5 bases, with 17 bases lying between them. CDR3: CASTPTGRNYGYTF. The CDR3 DNA follows: TGTGCCAGTACCCCCACAGGCCGAAATTATGGCTACACCTTC.

The chain has TRBV3-1 (or the pseudogene TRBV3-2) and TRBJ1-2; D not certain. The CDR3 runs to 15 residues. Germline CDR1 is LGHDT and CDR2 is YNNKEL (reference sequence). The V end was cut by 4 bases, the J end by 1 base, with 13 bases between. DNA of the CDR3: TGTGCCAGCAGCCCACAACCGGGGTTTAACTATGGCTACACCTTC. Residues: CASSPQPGFNYGYTF.

The chain recombines TRBV5-1 with TRBJ1-5, with 7 bases lining up with TRBD1. The V gene end was trimmed by 4 bases and the J gene end by 1 base; junction bases not matched to a gene: 11. This CDR3 is 17 amino acids long. Germline CDR1 is SGHRS and CDR2 is YFSETQ. The CDR3 coding sequence is TGCGCCAGCAGCCCTCGACAGGGTGGGACAAGCAATCAGCCCCAGCATTTT. This encodes CASSPRQGGTSNQPQHF.

This chain connects TRBV28 to TRBJ1-1; no clear D gene. Trimming left V 7 bases short and J 1 base short, with 16 bases between. Germline CDR1 and CDR2: MDHEN and SYDVKM. The CDR3 loop spans 15 amino acids. The CDR3 here is CASKIILAGNTEAFF. In nucleotides, the CDR3 is TGTGCCAGCAAAATAATTTTGGCGGGGAACACTGAAGCTTTCTTT.

V gene TRBV9 combines with J gene TRBJ2-3; 9 bases are a match to TRBD2. Germline CDR1 reads SGDLS; CDR2 reads YYNGEE. Trimming at V came to 4 bases and at J to 4 bases, leaving 10 bases not matched to a gene. There are 16 residues in the CDR3. The CDR3 nucleotides are TGTGCCAGCAGCATTAGCGGGAGAGGGGCACCAGATACGCAGTATTTT. This encodes CASSISGRGAPDTQYF.

The chain recombines TRBV27 with TRBJ2-2, with 7 nucleotides matching TRBD2. CDR1 MNHEY and CDR2 SMNVEV come from the germline V gene (reference sequence). V dropped 7 bases and J dropped 5; count of bases not matched to a gene: 7. The CDR3 runs to 14 residues. As DNA, the CDR3 is TGTGCCAGCATGGCGGGAGTAGGAACCGGGGAGCTGTTTTTT. It yields the protein CASMAGVGTGELFF.

The chain uses TRBV7-9 and TRBJ1-2; no definite D call. Germline CDR1 SEHNR, CDR2 FQNEAQ (reference sequence). V was shortened by 1 base and J by 4 bases, with 10 bases between the two germline ends. The CDR3 is 14 residues long. The CDR3 DNA reads as TGTGCCAGCAGCTTAGTCGGGATAGCCTATGGCTACACCTTC. Encoded protein: CASSLVGIAYGYTF. The complete variable domain, with remaining parts taken from reference TRBV7-9 and TRBJ1-2, reads DTGVSQNPRHKITKRGQNVTFRCDPISEHNRLYWYRQTLGQGPEFLTYFQNEAQLEKSRLLSDRFSAERPKGSFSTLEIQRTEQGDSAMYLCASSLVGIAYGYTFGSGTRLTVV.

This chain links TRBV4-3 with TRBJ1-2, with D possibly matching TRBD1 (6 bases). Trimming removed 0 bases at V and 0 bases at J, with 17 bases between. Germline V gene sequence: CDR1 LGHNA, CDR2 YSLEER. The CDR3 runs 18 residues. The CDR3 loop is CASSQEIQGWGANYGYTF. CDR3 DNA: TGCGCCAGCAGCCAAGAAATACAGGGCTGGGGAGCTAACTATGGCTACACCTTC.

The V and J genes are TRBV7-9 and TRBJ1-5; 9 nucleotides line up with TRBD1. This CDR3 comprises 15 residues. With 5 bases clipped from V and 9 bases from J, the junction kept 11 bases outside the gene matches. CDR1 SEHNR and CDR2 FQNEAQ come from the germline V gene (reference sequence). CDR3 in DNA: TGTGCCAGCAGCCCCGGGACAGGGCAATGGATGCCCCAGCATTTT. It specifies CASSPGTGQWMPQHF.

The chain carries TRBV19 and TRBJ2-3; 9 bases fit TRBD2. The length of the CDR3 is 16 residues. The junction had 6 bases not matched to a gene; V was cut back by 3 bases and J by 2 bases. Germline V CDR1 and CDR2: LNHDA, SQIVND (reference sequence). This CDR3 reads CASSIAGGLNTDTQYF. DNA for the CDR3: TGTGCCAGTAGTATTGCGGGGGGGCTAAACACAGATACGCAGTATTTT.

The chain has TRBV24-1 and TRBJ2-1, with 8 nucleotides matching TRBD2. Germline assignment: CDR1 KGHDR and CDR2 SFDVKD. The CDR3 is 15 amino acids. Losses at the gene ends were 4 bases for V and 8 bases for J; bases not matched to a gene: 9. The CDR3 loop reads CATSESGRGDYEQFF. In nucleotides, the CDR3 is TGTGCCACCAGTGAAAGCGGGAGAGGGGACTATGAGCAGTTCTTC.